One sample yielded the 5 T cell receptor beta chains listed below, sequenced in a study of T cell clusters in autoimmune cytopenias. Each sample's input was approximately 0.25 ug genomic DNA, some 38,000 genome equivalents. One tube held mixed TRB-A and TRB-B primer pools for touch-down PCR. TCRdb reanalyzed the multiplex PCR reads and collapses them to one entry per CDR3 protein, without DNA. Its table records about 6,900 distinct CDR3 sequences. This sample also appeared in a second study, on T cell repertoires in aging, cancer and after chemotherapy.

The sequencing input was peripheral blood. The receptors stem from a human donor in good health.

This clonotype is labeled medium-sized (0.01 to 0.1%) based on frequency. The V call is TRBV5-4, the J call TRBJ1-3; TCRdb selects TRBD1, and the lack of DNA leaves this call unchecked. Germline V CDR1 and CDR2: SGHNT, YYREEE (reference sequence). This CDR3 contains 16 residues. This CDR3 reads CASSSRDGSSGNTIYF.

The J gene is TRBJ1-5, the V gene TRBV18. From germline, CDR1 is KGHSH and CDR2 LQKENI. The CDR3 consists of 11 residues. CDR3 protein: CASSLDGPQHF.

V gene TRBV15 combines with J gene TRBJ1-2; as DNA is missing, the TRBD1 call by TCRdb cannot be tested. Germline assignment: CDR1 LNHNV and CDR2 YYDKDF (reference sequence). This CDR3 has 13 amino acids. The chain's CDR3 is CATSSGQGYGYTF.

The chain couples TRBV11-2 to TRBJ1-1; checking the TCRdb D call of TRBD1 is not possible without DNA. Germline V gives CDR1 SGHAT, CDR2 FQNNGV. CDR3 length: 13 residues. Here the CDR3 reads CASSYRGNTEAFF.

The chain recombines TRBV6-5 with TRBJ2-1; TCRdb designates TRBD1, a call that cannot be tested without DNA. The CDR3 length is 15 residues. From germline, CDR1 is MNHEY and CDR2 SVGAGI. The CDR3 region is CASSPRDRETYEQFF.